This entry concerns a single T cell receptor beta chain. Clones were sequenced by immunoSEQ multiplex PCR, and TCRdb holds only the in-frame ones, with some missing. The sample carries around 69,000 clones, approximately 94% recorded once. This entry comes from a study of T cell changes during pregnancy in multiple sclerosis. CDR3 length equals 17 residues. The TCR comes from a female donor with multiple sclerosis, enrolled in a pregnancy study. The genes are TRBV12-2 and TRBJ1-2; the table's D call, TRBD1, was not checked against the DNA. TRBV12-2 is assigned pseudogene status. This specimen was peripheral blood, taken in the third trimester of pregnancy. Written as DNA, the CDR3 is TGTGCAAGTCGCTCATCTACGGACAGATCTTATACCGCCCGCTACACCTTC. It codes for CASRSSTDRSYTARYTF.